One and the same sample provided the 9 T cell receptor beta chains below, sequenced in a study of shared clonotypes between healthy human individuals. Clones were sequenced by immunoSEQ multiplex PCR, and TCRdb holds only the in-frame ones, with some missing. The sample holds millions of clones, approximately 92% seen once. Sequenced material: naive CD4+ T cells sorted from blood. Subset of the sample: CD45RA+ positively selected. The receptor source for this set is a man aged 18 to 29 in good health.

This chain uses TRBV21-1 with TRBJ1-1; TRBD1 is taken as the D call from the table, unchecked against the DNA. TRBV21-1 is recorded as a pseudogene. The CDR3 totals 17 residues. CDR3 bases: TGTGCCAGCAGCAAAGCGCTTTATGACAGGCCGAACACTGAAGCTTTCTTT. Its translation is CASSKALYDRPNTEAFF.

This clone has just one count. The chain combines TRBV7-9 with TRBJ2-3, with D possibly TRBD2 on 5 matching bases. The length of the CDR3 is 16 residues. The V gene's germline CDR1 is SEHNR and CDR2 FQNEAQ (reference sequence). Between the trimmed V and J ends, which lost 1 base and 3 bases, there was a span of 14 bases. The chain's CDR3 is CASSLGAEGGTDTQYF. CDR3 DNA: TGTGCCAGCAGCTTAGGCGCAGAGGGCGGAACAGATACGCAGTATTTT. Together with reference TRBV7-9 and TRBJ2-3, the CDR3 gives the full variable domain: DTGVSQNPRHKITKRGQNVTFRCDPISEHNRLYWYRQTLGQGPEFLTYFQNEAQLEKSRLLSDRFSAERPKGSFSTLEIQRTEQGDSAMYLCASSLGAEGGTDTQYFGPGTRLTVL.

The chain couples TRBV4-1 to TRBJ2-1; 8 bases fit TRBD2. CDR3 length: 16 residues. The junction had 8 bases not matched to a gene; V was cut back by 0 bases and J by 7 bases. Germline CDR1 reads MGHRA; CDR2 reads YSYEKL. As DNA, the CDR3 is TGCGCCAGCAGCCAAGATCCCAGCGGGAGAATAAATGAGCAGTTCTTC. Its protein product is CASSQDPSGRINEQFF.

The chain employs TRBV7-9 and TRBJ2-7, with a weak D call TRBD1 (6 bases). Trimming cost V 3 bases and J 3 bases, with 12 bases left between them. CDR1 and CDR2 (germline): SEHNR, FQNEAQ (reference sequence). The length of the CDR3 is 14 residues. This CDR3 is CASSFSYRDYEQYF. Here the CDR3 DNA reads TGTGCCAGCAGCTTTTCCTACAGGGACTACGAGCAGTACTTC.

This clone has a single count. Other DNA sequences in the same sample also yield this CDR3. The chain carries TRBV18 and TRBJ2-7; 9 nucleotides agree with TRBD1. Germline trimming cut 3 bases from V and 2 bases from J; bases unmatched to any gene: 2. CDR1 and CDR2 from the germline V gene are KGHSH and LQKENI. This CDR3 has 14 residues. Here the CDR3 DNA reads TGTGCCAGCTCACCGAGACAGGGGGCCTACGAGCAGTACTTC. This sequence encodes CASSPRQGAYEQYF.

This chain links TRBV25-1 with TRBJ1-2; no clear D. Germline CDR1 MGHDK, CDR2 SYGVNS. V was pared by 3 bases and J by 1 base, with 6 bases between. The CDR3 has 13 amino acids. CDR3 amino acids: CASSEGDNYGYTF. CDR3 coding DNA: TGTGCCAGCAGTGAGGGAGATAACTATGGCTACACCTTC.

The rearrangement links TRBV7-9 to TRBJ2-3; the match to TRBD1 covers 7 bases. Germline lookup yields CDR1 SEHNR and CDR2 FQNEAQ (reference sequence). The trim removed 5 bases at V and 2 bases at J, leaving 4 bases unmatched. This CDR3 has 14 residues. CDR3 sequence (DNA): TGTGCCAGCAGCCCAGGGGGAATCACAGATACGCAGTATTTT. Amino acids: CASSPGGITDTQYF.

The chain employs TRBV7-9 and TRBJ1-6; TRBD1 is a possible D gene (5 bases). The CDR3 has 17 amino acids. Germline V lookup: CDR1 SEHNR, CDR2 FQNEAQ (reference sequence). V was pared by 1 base and J by 6 bases, with 16 bases between. This CDR3 reads CASSLGFGGAGNSPLHF. CDR3 in DNA: TGTGCCAGCAGCTTAGGTTTTGGTGGGGCCGGTAATTCACCCCTCCACTTT. The whole variable domain, filled in from reference TRBV7-9 and TRBJ1-6, reads DTGVSQNPRHKITKRGQNVTFRCDPISEHNRLYWYRQTLGQGPEFLTYFQNEAQLEKSRLLSDRFSAERPKGSFSTLEIQRTEQGDSAMYLCASSLGFGGAGNSPLHFGNGTRLTVT.

This clone appeared a few times. The V and J genes are TRBV5-1 and TRBJ1-5, with 8 bases that match TRBD1. Per germline, CDR1 SGHRS and CDR2 YFSETQ. V lost 0 bases and J lost 0; bases outside the gene matches: 2. This CDR3 is 16 amino acids long. The CDR3 nucleotides read TGCGCCAGCAGCTTGGGGACAGGGAATAGCAATCAGCCCCAGCATTTT. It translates to CASSLGTGNSNQPQHF.